These 30 T cell receptor beta chains were sequenced from one sample in a study of blood T cell repertoires in COVID-19. Only in-frame clones appear in the TCRdb table, and some are missing; sequencing was by immunoSEQ multiplex PCR. The sample shows fewer than 140,000 clones, around 80% of them seen only once. Sequenced sample: peripheral blood. All receptors come from a woman aged 55-70 years with acute or convalescent COVID-19.

The chain recombines TRBV25-1 with TRBJ1-1, with D possibly matching TRBD1 (6 bases). The CDR3 contains 15 residues. V was trimmed by 4 bases and J by 6 bases, leaving 18 bases between them. From germline, CDR1 is MGHDK and CDR2 SYGVNS. The chain's CDR3 is CASSGNQGKDAEAFF. The CDR3 DNA reads as TGTGCCAGCAGTGGAAATCAGGGGAAAGACGCTGAAGCTTTCTTT.

The V gene is TRBV7-3, the J gene TRBJ2-1, with D possibly TRBD2 on 6 matching bases. The CDR3 has 14 amino acids. V shed 8 bases and J shed 8 bases, with 19 bases lying between them. Germline-derived CDR1 and CDR2 are SGHTA and FQGTGA. The CDR3 loop is CASSLSHSSDEQFF. The CDR3 DNA reads as TGTGCCAGCTCGCTCTCTCACTCTAGCGATGAGCAGTTCTTC.

J is TRBJ1-2 and V is TRBV4-2, with D possibly TRBD1 on 6 matching bases. Germline V lookup: CDR1 LGHNA, CDR2 YNFKEQ. V was cut by 0 bases and J by 3 bases, with 11 bases left in between. The CDR3 runs 15 residues. CDR3 coding DNA: TGTGCCAGCAGCCAAGATCAGGGGAATGACTATGGCTACACCTTC. Translated, it gives CASSQDQGNDYGYTF.

The V call is TRBV5-6, the J call TRBJ2-3, with TRBD2 matching 12 bases. This CDR3 contains 18 residues. The trim removed 0 bases at V and 3 bases at J, leaving 8 bases unmatched. Germline CDR1 reads SGHDT; CDR2 reads YYEEEE. The CDR3 here is CASSLVASGRARTDTQYF. CDR3 in DNA: TGTGCCAGCAGCTTGGTGGCTAGCGGGAGGGCTAGGACAGATACGCAGTATTTT.

The chain is built from TRBV5-4 and TRBJ2-5; D possibly corresponds to TRBD2 (6 bases). In germline, CDR1 is SGHNT, CDR2 YYREEE (reference sequence). Trimming took off 2 bases at V and 2 bases at J, with 13 bases between the two ends. The CDR3 consists of 15 residues. CDR3 protein: CASSLGRGQQETQYF. CDR3 sequence (DNA): TGTGCCAGCAGCTTAGGGCGGGGCCAACAAGAGACCCAGTACTTC.

This clone was counted a few times. The chain links TRBV11-2 to TRBJ1-6; D is unclear. Germline values: CDR1 SGHAT, CDR2 FQNNGV. V lost 5 bases to trimming and J lost 4 bases, with 9 bases between them. This CDR3 spans 14 amino acids. CDR3 region: CASSRTGYNSPLHF. CDR3 bases: TGTGCCAGCAGCCGGACGGGATATAATTCACCCCTCCACTTT.

This chain links TRBV18 with TRBJ2-1; D is perhaps TRBD2 (6 bases). This CDR3 spans 15 amino acids. In germline, CDR1 is KGHSH, CDR2 LQKENI. V dropped 3 bases and J dropped 8 bases, with 17 bases sitting between them. CDR3 nucleotides: TGTGCCAGCTCACCGTCTGGAGGGAGGCGCCATGAGCAGTTCTTC. Translating gives CASSPSGGRRHEQFF.

The chain carries TRBV5-1 and TRBJ2-2; TRBD2 matches at 7 bases. The germline V gene encodes CDR1 SGHRS and CDR2 YFSETQ. There are 15 residues in the CDR3. After removal of 5 bases from V and 0 bases from J, the junction contained 4 bases not matched to a gene. The chain's CDR3 is CASRASGANTGELFF. The CDR3 nucleotides read TGCGCCAGCAGGGCTAGCGGCGCGAACACCGGGGAGCTGTTTTTT.

CDR3 DNA: TGCGCCAGCAGCTCCGACAGCACCGGGGAGCTGTTTTTT. It is translated as CASSSDSTGELFF. The chain couples TRBV5-1 to TRBJ2-2; possible D gene TRBD1, 5 bases. This CDR3 region has 13 residues. V dropped 3 bases and J dropped 4 bases, with 7 bases sitting between them. The germline gives CDR1 SGHRS, CDR2 YFSETQ.

This chain joins TRBV28 and TRBJ1-5; D is possibly TRBD1 (6 bases). V shed 8 bases and J shed 5 bases, with 19 bases lying between them. The CDR3 contains 15 residues. The germline CDR1 and CDR2 sequences are MDHEN and SYDVKM. The CDR3 bases are TGTGCCAGCCTCGGTCTACAGGGTTGGGATCAGCCCCAGCATTTT. Translating it yields CASLGLQGWDQPQHF.

The chain has TRBV7-8 and TRBJ2-5; possible D gene TRBD2, 6 bases. CDR1 SGHVS and CDR2 FQNEAQ come from the germline V gene. V gave up 5 bases and J gave up 0 bases, with 19 bases separating them. CDR3 length: 17 amino acids. The DNA of the CDR3 is TGTGCCAGCAGCCCTACCCGATTAGCGGCGGACCAAGAGACCCAGTACTTC. It translates to CASSPTRLAADQETQYF.

Written as DNA, the CDR3 is TGTGCCGGGGGGACAGGGGCTATTAAGGGGGAAGCGCAACTGTTTTTT. Translation gives CAGGTGAIKGEAQLFF. V is TRBV30 and J is TRBJ1-4, with TRBD1 identical over 10 bases. This CDR3 comprises 16 residues. V was pared by 8 bases and J by 12 bases, with 21 bases of the junction left unmatched. Germline V gives CDR1 GTSNPN, CDR2 SVGIG (reference sequence).

This chain links TRBV7-2 with TRBJ2-3, with D possibly being TRBD2 (5 bases). V was clipped by 1 base and J by 3 bases, with 8 bases between them. Germline V gives CDR1 SGHTA, CDR2 FQGNSA. The CDR3 consists of 14 residues. The CDR3 DNA reads TGTGCCAGCAGCTTAGGTCGGGGAACAGATACGCAGTATTTT. It encodes CASSLGRGTDTQYF.

The chain joins TRBV6-5 to TRBJ2-7, with 11 positions matching TRBD1. J was trimmed by 2 bases and V by 2 bases; bases with no gene match: 2. This CDR3 spans 15 amino acids. Germline V CDR1 and CDR2: MNHEY, SVGAGI. The CDR3 loop is CASSYAGQGAYEQYF. CDR3 sequence (DNA): TGTGCCAGCAGTTACGCGGGACAGGGGGCCTACGAGCAGTACTTC.

The chain links TRBV6-5 to TRBJ1-4; possibly TRBD1 for D (6 bases). The CDR3 contains 14 residues. Trimming took off 3 bases at V and 7 bases at J, with 12 bases between the two ends. The germline gives CDR1 MNHEY, CDR2 SVGAGI. In DNA, the CDR3 is TGTGCCAGCAGTTATTCCGGGACACGTGAAAAACTGTTTTTT. It specifies CASSYSGTREKLFF.

The chain couples TRBV5-1 to TRBJ2-7; tentative D call: TRBD1 (6 bases). Trimming took 3 bases from V and 3 from J, leaving 22 bases between them. The CDR3 sequence is 17 residues long. CDR1 is SGHRS and CDR2 is YFSETQ in the germline V gene. The chain's CDR3 is CASSWGSSGAHRYEQYF. Here the CDR3 DNA reads TGCGCCAGCAGCTGGGGATCGTCAGGGGCGCATCGCTACGAGCAGTACTTC.

V and J are TRBV9 and TRBJ2-7; 13 nucleotides match TRBD2. The CDR3 extends over 15 amino acids. Trimming removed 4 bases from V and 6 bases from J; junction bases left unmatched: 7. CDR1 SGDLS and CDR2 YYNGEE come from the germline V gene. CDR3 nucleotide sequence: TGTGCCAGCAGCTCGGGACTAGCGGGACAAAGCGAGCAGTACTTC. This codes for CASSSGLAGQSEQYF.

V gene TRBV19 combines with J gene TRBJ1-1; possible D gene TRBD1, 6 bases. The CDR3 covers 16 residues. Trimming removed 5 bases at V and 1 base at J, with 17 bases between. Germline CDR1 reads LNHDA; CDR2 reads SQIVND (reference sequence). The CDR3 nucleotides are TGTGCCAGTAGTCCCTTGGGGAGGGACACGAACACTGAAGCTTTCTTT. It codes for CASSPLGRDTNTEAFF.

This clone was observed once. The chain carries TRBV7-9 and TRBJ2-7; D perhaps matches TRBD1 (6 bases). The CDR3 length is 15 residues. Per the germline V gene, CDR1 is SEHNR and CDR2 is FQNEAQ (reference sequence). V lost 0 bases, J lost 3 bases, and 12 bases lay in between. This chain's CDR3 is CASSLAFEGGYEQYF. The CDR3 bases are TGTGCCAGCAGCTTAGCGTTTGAAGGGGGCTACGAGCAGTACTTC.

As concerns this clone: Other DNA sequences of this sample code for an identical CDR3. The V call is TRBV9, the J call TRBJ1-6, with TRBD1 as a possible D gene (6 bases). The CDR3 is made up of 17 amino acids. CDR1 and CDR2 (germline): SGDLS, YYNGEE. Trimming cost V 0 bases and J 0 bases, with 10 bases left between them. CDR3 sequence reads: CASSVGQGRSYNSPLHF. The CDR3 DNA reads TGTGCCAGCAGCGTAGGGCAGGGGCGCTCCTATAATTCACCCCTCCACTTT. The full variable domain, rest sourced from reference TRBV9 and TRBJ1-6, is DSGVTQTPKHLITATGQRVTLRCSPRSGDLSVYWYQQSLDQGLQFLIQYYNGEERAKGNILERFSAQQFPDLHSELNLSSLELGDSALYFCASSVGQGRSYNSPLHFGNGTRLTVT.

The V gene is TRBV6-2 or TRBV6-3, the J gene TRBJ2-7; 9 bases fit TRBD1. V lost 5 bases and J lost 5; bases outside the gene matches: 10. Germline CDR1 is MNHEY and CDR2 is SVGEGT. The CDR3 has 15 residues. DNA for the CDR3: TGTGCCAGCAGTCTACGGACAGGGGAGGGCAACGAGCAGTACTTC. Amino acid sequence: CASSLRTGEGNEQYF.

The chain is built from TRBV6-5 and TRBJ2-7; the match to TRBD2 covers 8 bases. Trimming took 2 bases from V and 5 from J; bases not matched to a gene: 11. CDR3 length: 16 residues. Germline CDR1 reads MNHEY; CDR2 reads SVGAGI. The CDR3 region has the DNA TGTGCCAGCAGTTACGGTATCCGGGGGGGCATCGACGAGCAGTACTTC. Translating it yields CASSYGIRGGIDEQYF.

The chain uses TRBV15 and TRBJ2-5; TRBD2 might be the D (5 bases). V dropped 0 bases and J dropped 3 bases, with 11 bases sitting between them. The CDR3 has 15 amino acids. The germline CDR1 and CDR2 sequences are LNHNV and YYDKDF (reference sequence). CDR3 region: CATSRDSASKETQYF. CDR3 DNA sequence: TGTGCCACCAGCAGAGATAGCGCTAGCAAAGAGACCCAGTACTTC.

The chain couples TRBV4-1 to TRBJ2-6; a weak D match, TRBD1 (5 bases). From germline, CDR1 is MGHRA and CDR2 YSYEKL. V was shortened by 2 bases and J by 3 bases, with 20 bases between the two germline ends. This CDR3 comprises 19 residues. The CDR3 DNA reads TGCGCCAGCAGCCAAAGGGGTTCAGAAGAGACGTATGGGGCCAACGTCCTGACTTTC. Residues: CASSQRGSEETYGANVLTF.

The chain has TRBV27 and TRBJ1-1; D uncertain. The germline V gene encodes CDR1 MNHEY and CDR2 SMNVEV (reference sequence). CDR3 length: 14 residues. V was shortened by 2 bases and J by 5 bases, with 12 bases between the two germline ends. CDR3 sequence: CASSLTPGRTEAFF. CDR3 nucleotides: TGTGCCAGCAGTTTAACTCCTGGGAGGACTGAAGCTTTCTTT.

CDR3 region: CASRLRGKETQYF. The CDR3 region has the DNA TGTGCCAGCAGGCTACGGGGGAAAGAGACCCAGTACTTC. The chain uses TRBV27 and TRBJ2-5; possibly TRBD2 for D (6 bases). V shed 6 bases and J shed 3 bases, with 11 bases lying between them. CDR3 length: 13 amino acids. Germline CDR1 and CDR2: MNHEY and SMNVEV (reference sequence).

This sequence joins TRBV7-9 and TRBJ2-2; D may be TRBD1 (6 bases). Trimming took off 2 bases at V and 3 bases at J, with 13 bases between the two ends. In germline, CDR1 is SEHNR, CDR2 FQNEAQ (reference sequence). This CDR3 comprises 16 residues. CDR3 in amino acids: CASSLSGQGYTGELFF. The CDR3, as DNA: TGTGCCAGCAGCTTATCCGGGCAGGGGTACACCGGGGAGCTGTTTTTT.

The genes are TRBV6-4 and TRBJ1-1; possibly TRBD1 for D (5 bases). The V and J ends lost 10 bases and 6 bases respectively, with 24 bases between them. This CDR3 spans 15 amino acids. Germline V CDR1 and CDR2: MRHNA, SNTAGT. The CDR3 here is CAIRTFFRLRAEAFF. CDR3 in DNA: TGTGCCATCCGGACATTTTTTAGATTACGGGCTGAAGCTTTCTTT.

The rearrangement joins TRBV7-2 to TRBJ2-7, with a tentative D call TRBD2 (7 bases). CDR3 length equals 14 residues. Trimming took off 5 bases at V and 4 bases at J, with 15 bases between the two ends. The germline gives CDR1 SGHTA, CDR2 FQGNSA. Here the CDR3 DNA reads TGTGCCAGCAGCATGCGGGGGCTGTCGTACGAGCAGTACTTC. This sequence encodes CASSMRGLSYEQYF.

This clone was recorded once. The rearrangement uses TRBV15 and TRBJ2-7, with 11 bases matching TRBD2. J was trimmed by 4 bases and V by 4 bases; bases with no gene match: 15. Germline V lookup: CDR1 LNHNV, CDR2 YYDKDF (reference sequence). CDR3 size: 18 residues. DNA of the CDR3: TGTGCCACCAGCAACCACACCGTAGCGGGGGGGCGTAAATACGAGCAGTACTTC. It is translated as CATSNHTVAGGRKYEQYF.